These T cell receptor beta chains were read from a single sample in a study of blood T cell repertoires in COVID-19. Generated by immunoSEQ multiplex PCR, the TCRdb table keeps only in-frame clones and is missing some. This sample yields about 150,000 clones, of which approximately 78% are seen a single time; roughly 1.5% belongs to the top ten. The sequencing input was peripheral blood. These receptors all come from a man older than 75 with acute or convalescent COVID-19. Each CDR3 is given with its conserved first and last residue. The order of the fields is V gene, D gene, clone size, J gene, CDR3 protein, CDR3 DNA. The D gene is left open where the match is weak. Clone size is given for some rows only: seen once, a few or many times, or a class if the clone is expanded.

V gene: TRBV7-2; D gene: TRBD1; clone size: NA; J gene: TRBJ2-7; CDR3 protein: CASSPHRDRAMEQYF; CDR3 DNA: TGTGCCAGCAGCCCCCATCGGGACAGGGCCATGGAGCAGTACTTC
V gene: TRBV12-3/TRBV12-4; D gene: NA; clone size: NA; J gene: TRBJ1-2; CDR3 protein: CASSPTGWGGYTF; CDR3 DNA: TGTGCCAGCAGTCCGACAGGTTGGGGTGGCTACACCTTC
V gene: TRBV4-2; D gene: TRBD1; clone size: NA; J gene: TRBJ1-2; CDR3 protein: CASSQGTGAYGDGYTF; CDR3 DNA: TGTGCCAGCAGCCAAGGGACAGGGGCATATGGTGATGGCTACACCTTC
V gene: TRBV28; D gene: TRBD1; clone size: NA; J gene: TRBJ1-1; CDR3 protein: CASITGQPNTEAFF; CDR3 DNA: TGTGCCAGCATCACGGGACAGCCGAACACTGAAGCTTTCTTT
V gene: TRBV19; D gene: TRBD1; clone size: few; J gene: TRBJ1-6; CDR3 protein: CASRLRDRGQHNSPLHF; CDR3 DNA: TGTGCCAGTAGATTACGGGACAGGGGGCAACATAATTCACCCCTCCACTTT
V gene: TRBV3-1/TRBV3-2; D gene: TRBD1; clone size: once; J gene: TRBJ2-1; CDR3 protein: CASSQVPGQGKEQFF; CDR3 DNA: TGTGCCAGCAGCCAAGTCCCGGGACAGGGTAAGGAGCAGTTCTTC
V gene: TRBV28; D gene: TRBD1; clone size: NA; J gene: TRBJ1-2; CDR3 protein: CASTKTGTGVGYTF; CDR3 DNA: TGTGCCAGCACCAAAACCGGGACAGGGGTTGGCTACACCTTC
V gene: TRBV12-3/TRBV12-4; D gene: NA; clone size: NA; J gene: TRBJ2-2; CDR3 protein: CASRNQVPGELFF; CDR3 DNA: TGTGCCAGCAGGAACCAGGTCCCGGGGGAGCTGTTTTTT
V gene: TRBV5-8; D gene: TRBD2; clone size: once; J gene: TRBJ2-3; CDR3 protein: CASSLPSGGLLTDTQYF; CDR3 DNA: TGTGCCAGCAGCCTACCGAGCGGGGGGTTACTGACAGATACGCAGTATTTT
V gene: TRBV3-1/TRBV3-2; D gene: NA; clone size: few; J gene: TRBJ1-1; CDR3 protein: CASSVGGNTEAFF; CDR3 DNA: TGTGCCAGCAGCGTGGGAGGGAACACTGAAGCTTTCTTT
V gene: TRBV7-8; D gene: NA; clone size: NA; J gene: TRBJ2-5; CDR3 protein: CASSPRGVGETQYF; CDR3 DNA: TGTGCCAGCAGCCCCCGCGGGGTTGGAGAGACCCAGTACTTC
V gene: TRBV3-1/TRBV3-2; D gene: NA; clone size: once; J gene: TRBJ1-1; CDR3 protein: CASSQGEAEAFF; CDR3 DNA: TGTGCCAGCAGCCAAGGAGAGGCTGAAGCTTTCTTT
V gene: TRBV29-1; D gene: TRBD2; clone size: few; J gene: TRBJ2-1; CDR3 protein: CSVSGSGGYYNEQFF; CDR3 DNA: TGCAGCGTTTCAGGTAGCGGGGGCTACTACAATGAGCAGTTCTTC
V gene: TRBV24-1; D gene: NA; clone size: few; J gene: TRBJ1-2; CDR3 protein: CATSGRDYGYTF; CDR3 DNA: TGTGCCACCAGTGGCCGAGACTATGGCTACACCTTC
V gene: TRBV11-3; D gene: NA; clone size: NA; J gene: TRBJ2-5; CDR3 protein: CASSRVETQYF; CDR3 DNA: TGTGCCAGCAGCCGCGTTGAGACCCAGTACTTC
V gene: TRBV3-1/TRBV3-2; D gene: NA; clone size: once; J gene: TRBJ1-6; CDR3 protein: CASSQGAVRNSPLHF; CDR3 DNA: TGTGCCAGCAGCCAAGGGGCAGTACGCAATTCACCCCTCCACTTT
V gene: TRBV30; D gene: NA; clone size: NA; J gene: TRBJ2-7; CDR3 protein: CAWSSGMVHEQYF; CDR3 DNA: TGTGCCTGGAGTTCGGGGATGGTCCACGAGCAGTACTTC
V gene: TRBV7-2; D gene: NA; clone size: NA; J gene: TRBJ2-7; CDR3 protein: CASSSPVAYEQYF; CDR3 DNA: TGTGCCAGCAGCTCCCCGGTAGCCTACGAGCAGTACTTC
V gene: TRBV11-1; D gene: TRBD1; clone size: NA; J gene: TRBJ2-7; CDR3 protein: CASSSTGTGVAEQYF; CDR3 DNA: TGTGCCAGCAGCTCGACCGGGACAGGGGTGGCCGAGCAGTACTTC
V gene: TRBV6-5; D gene: NA; clone size: NA; J gene: TRBJ2-3; CDR3 protein: CASRPHTGDTQYF; CDR3 DNA: TGTGCCAGCAGACCCCATACAGGGGATACGCAGTATTTT
V gene: TRBV7-6; D gene: NA; clone size: NA; J gene: TRBJ2-3; CDR3 protein: CASSLNSGVVSTDTQYF; CDR3 DNA: TGTGCCAGCAGCTTAAATTCAGGGGTAGTTAGCACAGATACGCAGTATTTT
V gene: TRBV2; D gene: NA; clone size: NA; J gene: TRBJ2-5; CDR3 protein: CASSEDRWGRETQYF; CDR3 DNA: TGTGCCAGCAGTGAAGATCGGTGGGGGCGGGAGACCCAGTACTTC
V gene: TRBV7-3; D gene: NA; clone size: NA; J gene: TRBJ2-5; CDR3 protein: CASSPYTQETQYF; CDR3 DNA: TGTGCCAGCAGCCCCTATACCCAAGAGACCCAGTACTTC
V gene: TRBV5-1; D gene: NA; clone size: NA; J gene: TRBJ1-1; CDR3 protein: CASSLAQGNTEAFF; CDR3 DNA: TGCGCCAGCAGCTTGGCTCAGGGGAACACTGAAGCTTTCTTT
V gene: TRBV18; D gene: TRBD1; clone size: NA; J gene: TRBJ1-2; CDR3 protein: CASSPGGTGPYGYTF; CDR3 DNA: TGTGCCAGCTCACCGGGCGGGACAGGCCCCTATGGCTACACCTTC
V gene: TRBV5-1; D gene: NA; clone size: few; J gene: TRBJ2-3; CDR3 protein: CASSLLAVITDTQYF; CDR3 DNA: TGCGCCAGCAGCTTATTAGCGGTGATCACAGATACGCAGTATTTT
V gene: TRBV30; D gene: TRBD1; clone size: few; J gene: TRBJ1-5; CDR3 protein: CAWSPGTGDSNQPQHF; CDR3 DNA: TGTGCCTGGAGCCCAGGGACAGGGGATAGCAATCAGCCCCAGCATTTT
V gene: TRBV11-2; D gene: TRBD1; clone size: NA; J gene: TRBJ1-1; CDR3 protein: CASSSLRGQNTEAFF; CDR3 DNA: TGTGCCAGCAGCTCACTCAGGGGGCAGAACACTGAAGCTTTCTTT
V gene: TRBV7-6; D gene: NA; clone size: NA; J gene: TRBJ1-3; CDR3 protein: CASSLDTIGSGNTIYF; CDR3 DNA: TGTGCCAGCAGCTTAGACACAATTGGCTCTGGAAACACCATATATTTT
V gene: TRBV2; D gene: NA; clone size: NA; J gene: TRBJ2-3; CDR3 protein: CASKQGSTDTQYF; CDR3 DNA: TGTGCCAGCAAGCAGGGTAGCACAGATACGCAGTATTTT
V gene: TRBV5-1; D gene: TRBD1; clone size: NA; J gene: TRBJ1-2; CDR3 protein: CASSSTGTYGYTF; CDR3 DNA: TGCGCCAGCAGCTCGACAGGGACCTATGGCTACACCTTC
V gene: TRBV4-2; D gene: TRBD2; clone size: NA; J gene: TRBJ2-3; CDR3 protein: CASSQESLAAYTDTQYF; CDR3 DNA: TGTGCCAGCAGCCAAGAATCGCTAGCGGCTTACACAGATACGCAGTATTTT
V gene: TRBV5-6; D gene: NA; clone size: many; J gene: TRBJ1-2; CDR3 protein: CASSSTDSYYGYTF; CDR3 DNA: TGTGCCAGCAGCTCTACGGACAGTTACTATGGCTACACCTTC
V gene: TRBV24-1; D gene: TRBD1; clone size: NA; J gene: TRBJ2-2; CDR3 protein: CATSDTGAPNTGELFF; CDR3 DNA: TGTGCCACCAGTGATACAGGGGCTCCTAACACCGGGGAGCTGTTTTTT
V gene: TRBV19; D gene: NA; clone size: NA; J gene: TRBJ1-2; CDR3 protein: CASSLDRSLYGYTF; CDR3 DNA: TGTGCCAGTAGCCTGGACAGATCCCTCTATGGCTACACCTTC
V gene: TRBV6-5; D gene: NA; clone size: NA; J gene: TRBJ2-7; CDR3 protein: CASSYRSEQYF; CDR3 DNA: TGTGCCAGCAGTTATCGGTCTGAGCAGTACTTC
V gene: TRBV19; D gene: NA; clone size: NA; J gene: TRBJ1-5; CDR3 protein: CASSIDQPGINQPQHF; CDR3 DNA: TGTGCCAGTAGTATAGATCAGCCAGGGATCAATCAGCCCCAGCATTTT
V gene: TRBV11-2; D gene: NA; clone size: NA; J gene: TRBJ2-1; CDR3 protein: CASSLTGGSGEQFF; CDR3 DNA: TGTGCCAGCAGCTTAACCGGGGGTAGTGGTGAGCAGTTCTTC
V gene: TRBV19; D gene: NA; clone size: few; J gene: TRBJ2-5; CDR3 protein: CASSIRGETQYF; CDR3 DNA: TGTGCCAGTAGTATTAGGGGAGAGACCCAGTACTTC
V gene: TRBV7-9; D gene: NA; clone size: once; J gene: TRBJ2-1; CDR3 protein: CASSILGRGDDEQFF; CDR3 DNA: TGTGCCAGCAGCATATTGGGCCGGGGTGACGATGAGCAGTTCTTC
V gene: TRBV7-7; D gene: NA; clone size: NA; J gene: TRBJ1-1; CDR3 protein: CASSSFWGERDEDTEAFF; CDR3 DNA: TGTGCCAGCAGCTCATTTTGGGGCGAGCGGGACGAGGACACTGAAGCTTTCTTT
V gene: TRBV19; D gene: NA; clone size: NA; J gene: TRBJ2-4; CDR3 protein: CASSSSGGLAKNIQYF; CDR3 DNA: TGTGCCAGTAGTTCGAGTGGGGGCTTGGCCAAAAACATTCAGTACTTC
V gene: TRBV7-9; D gene: NA; clone size: few; J gene: TRBJ1-6; CDR3 protein: CASSGTALHF; CDR3 DNA: TGTGCCAGCAGCGGGACTGCCCTCCACTTT
V gene: TRBV5-1; D gene: NA; clone size: NA; J gene: TRBJ2-7; CDR3 protein: CASSLFPGSYEQYF; CDR3 DNA: TGCGCCAGCAGCCTGTTCCCAGGCTCCTACGAGCAGTACTTC
V gene: TRBV27; D gene: TRBD1; clone size: NA; J gene: TRBJ1-4; CDR3 protein: CASSHRGLGEKLFF; CDR3 DNA: TGTGCCAGCAGTCACAGGGGGCTAGGGGAAAAACTGTTTTTT
V gene: TRBV19; D gene: TRBD2; clone size: few; J gene: TRBJ2-5; CDR3 protein: CASSAYAGGQEETQYF; CDR3 DNA: TGTGCCAGTAGCGCGTATGCGGGGGGGCAAGAAGAGACCCAGTACTTC
V gene: TRBV7-9; D gene: NA; clone size: NA; J gene: TRBJ2-1; CDR3 protein: CASSLRGLEYNEQFF; CDR3 DNA: TGTGCCAGCAGCTTAAGGGGACTGGAATACAATGAGCAGTTCTTC
V gene: TRBV5-1; D gene: NA; clone size: NA; J gene: TRBJ1-5; CDR3 protein: CASSVAGASNQPQHF; CDR3 DNA: TGCGCCAGCAGCGTCGCAGGGGCAAGCAATCAGCCCCAGCATTTT
V gene: TRBV7-8; D gene: NA; clone size: NA; J gene: TRBJ2-3; CDR3 protein: CASSSRDFTDTQYF; CDR3 DNA: TGTGCCAGCAGCTCCCGGGACTTTACAGATACGCAGTATTTT
V gene: TRBV11-2; D gene: TRBD2; clone size: NA; J gene: TRBJ2-1; CDR3 protein: CASSLGTSNEQFF; CDR3 DNA: TGTGCCAGCAGCCTCGGGACTAGTAATGAGCAGTTCTTC
V gene: TRBV6-5; D gene: TRBD1; clone size: once; J gene: TRBJ1-1; CDR3 protein: CASSRDRAMNTEAFF; CDR3 DNA: TGTGCCAGCAGTAGGGACAGGGCCATGAACACTGAAGCTTTCTTT
V gene: TRBV6-5; D gene: NA; clone size: NA; J gene: TRBJ2-5; CDR3 protein: CASSYSPGRGETQYF; CDR3 DNA: TGTGCCAGCAGTTACTCACCGGGGAGGGGGGAGACCCAGTACTTC
V gene: TRBV6-5; D gene: NA; clone size: NA; J gene: TRBJ1-2; CDR3 protein: CASSREPGRSGYTF; CDR3 DNA: TGTGCCAGCAGTCGAGAACCAGGGAGGAGCGGCTACACCTTC
V gene: TRBV14; D gene: NA; clone size: NA; J gene: TRBJ2-1; CDR3 protein: CASSPFAEPYNEQFF; CDR3 DNA: TGTGCCAGCAGCCCCTTCGCGGAGCCCTACAATGAGCAGTTCTTC
V gene: TRBV7-9; D gene: TRBD1; clone size: NA; J gene: TRBJ2-3; CDR3 protein: CASSPETGATDTQYF; CDR3 DNA: TGTGCCAGCAGCCCCGAAACAGGGGCCACAGATACGCAGTATTTT
V gene: TRBV5-1; D gene: NA; clone size: once; J gene: TRBJ2-2; CDR3 protein: CASSLHRVSNTGELFF; CDR3 DNA: TGCGCCAGCAGCTTGCACCGGGTCTCGAACACCGGGGAGCTGTTTTTT
V gene: TRBV12-3/TRBV12-4; D gene: TRBD1; clone size: NA; J gene: TRBJ1-2; CDR3 protein: CASSLGQGDGYTF; CDR3 DNA: TGTGCCAGCAGTTTAGGACAGGGAGATGGCTACACCTTC
V gene: TRBV5-1; D gene: NA; clone size: NA; J gene: TRBJ2-5; CDR3 protein: CASSLAGRGGETQYF; CDR3 DNA: TGCGCCAGCAGCTTGGCCGGCCGTGGAGGAGAGACCCAGTACTTC
V gene: TRBV12-5; D gene: NA; clone size: NA; J gene: TRBJ2-5; CDR3 protein: CASGLGAGQQETQYF; CDR3 DNA: TGTGCTAGTGGTTTGGGCGCGGGACAGCAAGAGACCCAGTACTTC
V gene: TRBV19; D gene: NA; clone size: NA; J gene: TRBJ1-6; CDR3 protein: CASSPLGLSNSPLHF; CDR3 DNA: TGTGCCAGTAGCCCGTTAGGACTGAGTAATTCACCCCTCCACTTT